A single sample is the source of the 32 T cell receptor beta chains below, sequenced in a study of glioma-infiltrating T cells. Amplification of TCR alpha and beta CDR3 regions from RNA used iRepertoire nested multiplex PCR. One entry per CDR3 protein, called by TCRdb with MiXCR from the multiplex PCR reads. The sample includes around 93,000 distinct CDR3 sequences, 35% to 50% of them seen just once. Sequenced: glioma tissue, nonneoplastic brain tissue, or PBMCs (not recorded which). The receptor set was obtained from a human donor with low-grade glioma or glioblastoma, undergoing nonglioma brain surgery, or in good health (not recorded which).

This clonotype was observed many times. The chain uses TRBV7-8 and TRBJ2-3; 11 positions agree with TRBD2. Germline loops: CDR1 SGHVS, CDR2 FQNEAQ. The CDR3 sequence is 16 residues long. With 3 bases clipped from V and 2 bases from J, the junction kept 4 bases outside the gene matches. CDR3 in amino acids: CASSLRTSGYTDTQYF. DNA of the CDR3: TGTGCCAGCAGCTTGAGGACTAGCGGGTACACAGATACGCAGTATTTT.

This clonotype was found many times. The chain has TRBV7-2 and TRBJ1-2; D is ambiguous. Germline CDR1 and CDR2: SGHTA and FQGNSA. V gave up 7 bases and J gave up 2 bases, with 5 bases separating them. The CDR3 runs to 11 residues. CDR3 sequence reads: CASTGNYGYTF. The DNA of the CDR3 is TGTGCCAGCACCGGAAACTATGGCTACACCTTC.

This clonotype has a count of ten or more. The chain has TRBV11-2 and TRBJ2-5; D not resolved. The CDR3 loop spans 12 amino acids. Germline CDR1 reads SGHAT; CDR2 reads FQNNGV. V was pared by 0 bases and J by 5 bases, with 4 bases between. The CDR3 DNA follows: TGTGCCAGCAGCTTAGAGCGGGAGACCCAGTACTTC. Translated, it gives CASSLERETQYF.

V gene TRBV28 combines with J gene TRBJ2-5; 8 bases agree with TRBD2. The CDR3 covers 14 residues. The V gene end was trimmed by 5 bases and the J gene end by 5 bases; junction bases not matched to a gene: 7. Germline values: CDR1 MDHEN, CDR2 SYDVKM. The CDR3: CASSPGGGMETQYF. Here the CDR3 DNA reads TGTGCCAGCAGTCCGGGAGGGGGGATGGAGACCCAGTACTTC.

On this clonotype itself: Possible read error: a much larger clone is one base away. This chain links TRBV2 with TRBJ2-6, with D tentatively TRBD1 (5 bases). Germline V CDR1 and CDR2: SNHLY, FYNNEI. This CDR3 is built from 15 residues. CDR3 DNA: TGTGCCAGCGAACGGCAGACCTCTGGGGCCAGCGTCCTGACTTTC. This gives the protein CASERQTSGASVLTF.

V and J are TRBV2 and TRBJ2-7; perhaps TRBD2 as D (6 bases). The CDR3 has 16 amino acids. Trimming took 4 bases from V and 5 from J, leaving 21 bases between them. CDR1 SNHLY and CDR2 FYNNEI come from the germline V gene. This CDR3 is CASSATPGLSSHEQYF. The DNA for the CDR3 is TGTGCCAGCAGTGCTACACCGGGACTTAGCAGCCACGAGCAGTACTTC.

For this clonotype: A much larger clone differs from this one at a single base, so this may be a read error. Likely a read error: the CDR3 ends without its conserved phenylalanine or tryptophan. This sequence joins TRBV19 and TRBJ2-3; TRBD1 matches at 7 bases. Germline V gives CDR1 LNHDA, CDR2 SQIVND (reference sequence). CDR3 length: 13 residues. With V trimmed by 3 bases and J by 5 bases, 2 bases remained unmatched. DNA for the CDR3: TGTGCCAGTAGTATGGACAGGAAAGATACGCAGTATTCT. This codes for CASSMDRKDTQYS.

Comment on this clonotype: Possible read error: a much larger clone is one base away. J is TRBJ1-1 and V is TRBV5-1; no definite D call. The V gene's germline CDR1 is SGHRS and CDR2 YFSETQ. This CDR3 has 14 residues. V was clipped by 0 bases and J by 4 bases, with 10 bases between them. The CDR3 spells CASSLGPASTEAFF. CDR3 nucleotides: TGCGCCAGCAGCTTGGGGCCGGCGAGCACTGAAGCTTTCTTT.

Remarks on this clonotype: One base away lies a much larger clone, so this may be a sequencing read error. The chain combines TRBV5-1 with TRBJ2-1; TRBD2 matches at 9 bases. The CDR3 runs to 14 residues. Trimming at V came to 10 bases and at J to 8 bases, leaving 13 bases not matched to a gene. Germline CDR1 and CDR2: SGHRS and YFSETQ. The CDR3 region is CAARRGGVADEQFF. In DNA, the CDR3 is TGCGCCGCCAGACGCGGGGGGGTCGCAGATGAGCAGTTCTTC.

Concerning this clonotype itself: Since the CDR3 does not end with the conserved phenylalanine or tryptophan, this likely comes from a read error. J is TRBJ2-5 and V is TRBV7-2; 8 bases are a match to TRBD2. The CDR3 spans 18 residues. CDR1 is SGHTA and CDR2 is FQGNSA in the germline V gene. The CDR3: CASSSRPWGGGQQETQYL. Written as DNA, the CDR3 is TGTGCCAGTAGCTCTAGGCCGTGGGGCGGGGGGCAACAAGAGACCCAGTACCTC.

To note about this clonotype: A much larger clone differs from this one at a single base, so this may be a read error. V and J are TRBV18 and TRBJ2-3; D gene unclear. The germline V gene has CDR1 KGHSH and CDR2 LQKENI. V lost 2 bases and J lost 5, with 8 bases in between. This CDR3 has 13 amino acids. The CDR3, as DNA: TGTGCCAGCTCACCATGGGATAAAGATACGCAGTATTTT. Encoded protein: CASSPWDKDTQYF.

Many counts were recorded for this clonotype. The rearrangement joins TRBV2 to TRBJ1-1; no reliable D call. The CDR3 length is 11 residues. Trimming left V 7 bases short and J 2 bases short, with 5 bases between. Germline V gene sequence: CDR1 SNHLY, CDR2 FYNNEI. The DNA of the CDR3 is TGTGCCAGCAAGGTAAACACTGAAGCTTTCTTT. It codes for CASKVNTEAFF. Drawing the rest from reference TRBV2 and TRBJ1-1, the complete variable domain is EPEVTQTPSHQVTQMGQEVILRCVPISNHLYFYWYRQILGQKVEFLVSFYNNEISEKSEIFDDQFSVERPDGSNFTLKIRSTKLEDSAMYFCASKVNTEAFFGQGTRLTVV.

With regard to this clonotype: This CDR3 is missing its conserved last phenylalanine or tryptophan, likely due to a read error. This chain uses TRBV20-1 with TRBJ1-1, with D perhaps TRBD1 (5 bases). The CDR3 covers 16 residues. Germline CDR1 DFQATT, CDR2 SNEGSKA (reference sequence). The CDR3 nucleotides are TGCTGTGCTAGAGAGATAATAGGACAACGGAACACTGAAGCTTTCCTT. Translation gives CCAREIIGQRNTEAFL.

At least ten counts were recorded for this clonotype. Sequence at one end of the junction differs from germline and may be a read error. V and J are TRBV28 and TRBJ2-7; D gene unclear. CDR3 length equals 14 residues. CDR1 MDHEN and CDR2 SYDVKM come from the germline V gene. CDR3 region: CASSFLGPTYKQYF. CDR3 nucleotide sequence: TGTGCCAGCAGTTTCCTAGGGCCCACCTACAAGCAGTACTTC.

This clonotype has a count of ten or more. CDR3 sequence reads: CASSQDMRALGETQYF. CDR3 coding DNA: TGTGCCAGCAGCCAAGATATGAGGGCTCTGGGGGAGACCCAGTACTTC. This chain joins TRBV14 and TRBJ2-5; the D gene is possibly TRBD2 (5 bases). This CDR3 contains 16 residues. With 0 bases removed from V and 5 bases from J, the gap between germline ends came to 16 bases. The germline CDR1 and CDR2 sequences are SGHDN and FVKESK.

Points on this clonotype: The CDR3 end shows no conserved phenylalanine or tryptophan, and so a read error is likely. The chain recombines TRBV27 with TRBJ2-1; 14 bases are a match to TRBD2. Germline V CDR1 and CDR2: MNHEY, SMNVEV (reference sequence). The CDR3 has 20 residues. After removal of 6 bases from V and 0 bases from J, the junction contained 13 bases not matched to a gene. The CDR3 here is CASSARLAGGNINSYNEQFL. The CDR3 DNA is TGTGCCAGCAGCGCCCGACTAGCGGGAGGGAATATAAACTCCTACAATGAGCAGTTCTTA.

The table lists this clonotype with many counts. DNA for the CDR3: TGTGCCAGCAGCTTAATAGGGACCACTGAAGCTTTCTTT. It translates to CASSLIGTTEAFF. The gene calls are TRBV7-9 and TRBJ1-1; D may be TRBD1 (5 bases). This CDR3 has 13 amino acids. Per the germline V gene, CDR1 is SEHNR and CDR2 is FQNEAQ (reference sequence). Trimming cost V 2 bases and J 4 bases, with 8 bases left between them.

This clonotype was seen ten or more times. The V call is TRBV4-3, the J call TRBJ1-2; D is ambiguous. Per germline, CDR1 LGHNA and CDR2 YSLEER. This CDR3 contains 15 residues. V dropped 0 bases and J dropped 4 bases, with 12 bases sitting between them. In nucleotides, the CDR3 is TGCGCCAGCAGCCAAGATTGGTCGGGGTTCTATGGCTACACCTTC. Amino acids: CASSQDWSGFYGYTF.

Many counts were recorded for this clonotype. The chain couples TRBV6-2 or TRBV6-3 to TRBJ2-7; D call uncertain. The germline V gene encodes CDR1 MNHEY and CDR2 SVGEGT. V shed 2 bases and J shed 6 bases, with 5 bases lying between them. The CDR3 runs to 11 residues. CDR3 DNA: TGTGCCAGCAGTTACCCCCCCGAGCAGTACTTC. Its translation is CASSYPPEQYF.

This clonotype was observed many times. The CDR3 is CASSWGGKAFF. The CDR3, as DNA: TGTGCCAGCAGTTGGGGAGGTAAAGCTTTCTTT. The rearrangement links TRBV12-3 or TRBV12-4 to TRBJ1-1, with D uncertain. The CDR3 runs 11 residues. Trimming took 4 bases from V and 9 from J, leaving 9 bases between them.

This clonotype showed up many times. The chain has TRBV27 and TRBJ2-7; no clear D. The CDR3 contains 11 residues. V was clipped by 5 bases and J by 2 bases, with 4 bases between them. The V gene's germline CDR1 is MNHEY and CDR2 SMNVEV (reference sequence). The CDR3 DNA is TGTGCCAGCAGTCCCACCTACGAGCAGTACTTC. Its translation is CASSPTYEQYF.

Of note for this clonotype: This may be a read error, as it is one base from a much larger clone. The V call is TRBV14, the J call TRBJ2-7, with 10 bases identical to TRBD2. The CDR3 contains 13 residues. Germline values: CDR1 SGHDN, CDR2 FVKESK. Here the CDR3 DNA reads TGTGCCGGCAGCCTAGCGGGAGCTTCCGAGCAGTACTTC. It specifies CAGSLAGASEQYF.

A remark on this clonotype: A much larger clone is a single base away; this may be a read error. The chain joins TRBV5-1 to TRBJ1-1; D remains ambiguous. The CDR3 runs to 14 residues. Germline V lookup: CDR1 SGHRS, CDR2 YFSETQ. CDR3 sequence: CASSLGRPNTEASF. CDR3 DNA: TGCGCCAGCAGCTTGGGTCGGCCGAACACTGAAGCTTCCTTT.

This clonotype was counted many times. The genes are TRBV6-6 and TRBJ1-6; tentatively, D is TRBD1 (6 bases). Trimming left V 2 bases short and J 2 bases short, with 13 bases between. The germline V gene has CDR1 MNHNY and CDR2 SVGAGI (reference sequence). The length of the CDR3 is 17 residues. In nucleotides, the CDR3 is TGTGCCAGCAGTTACCCAGGGAGGGGGACCTATAATTCACCCCTCCACTTT. This translates into CASSYPGRGTYNSPLHF.

Concerning this clonotype: A read error may be the cause here, since a much bigger clone is one base away. The chain couples TRBV6-2 or TRBV6-3 to TRBJ1-1; maybe TRBD1 (6 bases). The CDR3 covers 15 residues. Germline assignment: CDR1 MNHEY and CDR2 SVGEGT. DNA for the CDR3: TGTGCCAGCAGCTTAGGTAGGGGGATGAACACTGAAGCTTTATTT. This translates into CASSLGRGMNTEALF.

This clonotype was seen at least ten times. This chain connects TRBV7-9 to TRBJ1-1, with TRBD1 as a possible D gene (5 bases). The CDR3 sequence is 17 residues long. V was clipped by 1 base and J by 0 bases, with 15 bases between them. Germline V lookup: CDR1 SEHNR, CDR2 FQNEAQ (reference sequence). For the CDR3, the DNA is TGTGCCAGCAGCTTAGGGGACCGCGGAGGAGTGAACACTGAAGCTTTCTTT. Protein: CASSLGDRGGVNTEAFF.

With regard to this clonotype: A much larger clone differs by one base, so this may be a read error. This chain links TRBV4-1 with TRBJ2-4; 8 nucleotides align to TRBD1. The CDR3 runs to 15 residues. Germline assignment: CDR1 MGHRA and CDR2 YSYEKL. CDR3 residues: CASSPTGEAKNMQYF. The CDR3 coding sequence is TGCGCCAGCAGCCCGACAGGGGAGGCCAAAAACATGCAGTACTTC.

This CDR3 reads CASSSRRGGPNEQFF. The CDR3 coding sequence is TGTGCCAGCAGTTCCCGGCGGGGGGGCCCCAATGAGCAGTTCTTC. The V and J genes are TRBV27 and TRBJ2-1, with 9 bases matching TRBD2. The CDR3 is made up of 15 amino acids. J was trimmed by 6 bases and V by 4 bases; bases with no gene match: 7. CDR1 is MNHEY and CDR2 is SMNVEV in the germline V gene (reference sequence).

This clonotype was observed many times. The chain combines TRBV2 with TRBJ2-7, with D perhaps given as TRBD1 or TRBD2 (5 bases each). The CDR3 sequence is 12 residues long. V shed 10 bases and J shed 1 base, with 11 bases lying between them. The germline CDR1 and CDR2 sequences are SNHLY and FYNNEI. CDR3 amino acids: CAIGTPSYEQYF. CDR3 in DNA: TGTGCCATCGGGACGCCATCCTACGAGCAGTACTTC.

Details on this clonotype: One junction end does not reproduce the germline sequence, and a read error may be involved. V is TRBV18 and J is TRBJ2-1; no clear D gene. The V gene's germline CDR1 is KGHSH and CDR2 LQKENI. The CDR3 length is 13 residues. CDR3 bases: TGTGCCAGCTCACAGTCACGCGACAATGGGCAGTTCTTC. Residues: CASSQSRDNGQFF.

This clonotype was found many times. The V call is TRBV6-2 or TRBV6-3, the J call TRBJ2-2, with TRBD1 as a possible D gene (5 bases). The CDR3 sequence is 14 residues long. The V end was cut by 2 bases, the J end by 7 bases, with 11 bases between. Germline CDR1 reads MNHEY; CDR2 reads SVGEGT. DNA of the CDR3: TGTGCCAGCAGTTACGGCCGGCAGGGCGGGGAGCTGTTTTTT. It encodes CASSYGRQGGELFF.

Note on this clonotype: Sequence at one end of the junction differs from germline and may be a read error. This sequence joins TRBV20-1 and TRBJ1-2, with a weak D call TRBD1 (5 bases). Germline values: CDR1 DFQATT, CDR2 SNEGSKA (reference sequence). This CDR3 contains 13 residues. The DNA for the CDR3 is TGCAGTGTTAGAGATCTGGCAGGGCAAGGCTACTCCTTC. Amino acid sequence: CSVRDLAGQGYSF.